The 20 T cell receptor beta chains in this list originate from one sample, sequenced in a study of a mutant IDH1 vaccine in newly diagnosed glioma. These receptors have no identified antigens. Specified time point: week 11, during vaccination. In every dose of vaccine, 300 ug of mutant IDH1 20-mer peptide was given alongside topical imiquimod. Assay used: immunoSEQ multiplex PCR; TCRdb lists only in-frame clones, some missing. Of around 20,000 clones listed, 89% are singletons. The sequenced sample was PBMCs, obtained from a glioma patient whose treatment included an IDH1 peptide vaccine. Receptors were obtained from a woman in her thirties or forties with glioma.

J is TRBJ2-7 and V is TRBV5-4, with TRBD1 matching 7 bases. J lost 4 bases, V lost 4 bases, and 5 bases had no gene match. CDR1 and CDR2 from the germline V gene are SGHNT and YYREEE (reference sequence). The CDR3 totals 13 residues. The DNA of the CDR3 is TGTGCCAGCAGCGGGGACAGTGTTTACGAGCAGTACTTC. Amino acids: CASSGDSVYEQYF. Supplemented by reference TRBV5-4 and TRBJ2-7, the full variable domain reads ETGVTQSPTHLIKTRGQQVTLRCSSQSGHNTVSWYQQALGQGPQFIFQYYREEENGRGNFPPRFSGLQFPNYSSELNVNALELDDSALYLCASSGDSVYEQYFGPGTRLTVT.

The V gene is TRBV29-1, the J gene TRBJ1-2; TRBD1 might be the D (5 bases). Trimming pared 4 bases from V and 5 bases from J, leaving 17 bases between. Germline CDR1 reads SQVTM; CDR2 reads ANQGSEA. This CDR3 has 14 residues. CDR3 bases: TGCAGCGTTGGTGCAGGGTCTTCCCCTTATGGCTACACCTTC. It codes for CSVGAGSSPYGYTF.

Only one count was recorded for this clone. The rearrangement links TRBV6-6 to TRBJ1-1; 7 bases are a match to TRBD1. Germline CDR1 reads MNHNY; CDR2 reads SVGAGI (reference sequence). Losses at the gene ends were 2 bases for V and 6 bases for J; bases not matched to a gene: 6. This CDR3 is 14 amino acids long. The CDR3, as DNA: TGTGCCAGCAGTTACGCAGGACAGGCCCCTGAAGCTTTCTTT. Protein product: CASSYAGQAPEAFF.

The chain has TRBV10-1 and TRBJ1-1, with a weak D call TRBD1 (6 bases). Trimming left V 6 bases short and J 6 bases short, with 14 bases between. Germline V lookup: CDR1 WNHNN, CDR2 SYGVQD (reference sequence). The CDR3 runs 13 residues. Here the CDR3 reads CASRSGAGAEAFF. The CDR3 DNA reads TGCGCCAGCAGGTCGGGGGCTGGGGCTGAAGCTTTCTTT.

This clone was observed a single time. The gene calls are TRBV7-2 and TRBJ2-1, with 13 bases identical to TRBD2. The CDR3 extends over 15 amino acids. V was pared by 8 bases and J by 4 bases, with 5 bases of the junction left unmatched. Germline CDR1 and CDR2: SGHTA and FQGNSA. CDR3 amino acids: CASARTSGSYNEQFF. CDR3 nucleotide sequence: TGTGCCAGCGCGCGGACTAGCGGGAGTTACAATGAGCAGTTCTTC.

The chain joins TRBV2 to TRBJ2-7; 9 nucleotides match TRBD1. Per the germline V gene, CDR1 is SNHLY and CDR2 is FYNNEI. V lost 5 bases, J lost 9 bases, and 11 bases stayed unmatched. The CDR3 spans 14 residues. The CDR3 is CASSYDRGIIPQYF. The CDR3 DNA is TGTGCCAGCAGTTATGACAGGGGGATCATCCCGCAGTACTTC.

The rearrangement joins TRBV9 to TRBJ1-3; D perhaps matches TRBD1 (6 bases). CDR1 is SGDLS and CDR2 is YYNGEE in the germline V gene. The CDR3 covers 15 residues. Deletions cut 0 bases from V and 1 base from J, with 8 bases between. CDR3 DNA: TGTGCCAGCAGCGTAGGAGGGGGTTCTGGAAACACCATATATTTT. Translated: CASSVGGGSGNTIYF.

CDR3 protein: CASSLDRGGNTIYF. Here the CDR3 DNA reads TGTGCCAGCAGCTTAGACAGGGGTGGAAACACCATATATTTT. V gene TRBV13 combines with J gene TRBJ1-3; the match to TRBD1 covers 7 bases. The CDR3 consists of 14 residues. CDR1 is PRHDT, CDR2 FYEKMQ, per germline (reference sequence). V shed 1 base, J shed 3 bases, and the junction held 0 bases outside the gene matches.

V gene TRBV27 combines with J gene TRBJ2-7, with D possibly being TRBD2 (6 bases). The CDR3 contains 14 residues. Trimming shortened V by 2 bases and J by 4 bases, and 12 bases separated the two germline ends. CDR1 and CDR2 from the germline V gene are MNHEY and SMNVEV (reference sequence). The CDR3 sequence is CASSLPGVWYEQYF. CDR3 bases: TGTGCCAGCAGTTTACCGGGAGTCTGGTACGAGCAGTACTTC.

This chain uses TRBV20-1 with TRBJ2-5; D uncertain. The CDR3 length is 11 residues. Germline lookup yields CDR1 DFQATT and CDR2 SNEGSKA (reference sequence). V was clipped by 5 bases and J by 2 bases, with 6 bases between them. The CDR3 loop reads CSARRQETQYF. The CDR3 coding sequence is TGCAGTGCTCGAAGACAAGAGACCCAGTACTTC.

The rearrangement links TRBV18 to TRBJ2-5, with D hard to call. Trimming pared 2 bases from V and 5 bases from J, leaving 9 bases between. Germline CDR1 reads KGHSH; CDR2 reads LQKENI. This CDR3 is built from 13 residues. The CDR3 protein is CASSPGVVETQYF. The CDR3 DNA follows: TGTGCCAGCTCACCAGGGGTCGTCGAGACCCAGTACTTC.

This sequence joins TRBV4-1 and TRBJ1-1, with a tentative D call TRBD1 (6 bases). The CDR3 sequence is 13 residues long. Germline V gene sequence: CDR1 MGHRA, CDR2 YSYEKL. V lost 6 bases and J lost 3, with 11 bases in between. CDR3 in amino acids: CASREGDYTEAFF. As DNA, the CDR3 is TGCGCCAGCAGAGAGGGGGACTACACTGAAGCTTTCTTT.

V and J are TRBV18 and TRBJ1-5; 10 positions agree with TRBD1. CDR1 is KGHSH, CDR2 LQKENI, per germline. The length of the CDR3 is 16 residues. Germline trimming cut 5 bases from V and 0 bases from J; bases unmatched to any gene: 4. The CDR3 region is CASSEGQGYSNQPQHF. The CDR3 DNA is TGTGCCAGCTCAGAGGGACAGGGGTATAGCAATCAGCCCCAGCATTTT.

This clone was counted once. V and J are TRBV5-5 and TRBJ1-1, with unresolved D. Trimming stripped 1 base from V and 5 bases from J, with 9 bases between. There are 13 residues in the CDR3. CDR1 SGHKS and CDR2 YYEKEE come from the germline V gene (reference sequence). For the CDR3, the DNA is TGTGCCAGCAGCTTGAATGTCGGGACTGAAGCTTTCTTT. It translates to CASSLNVGTEAFF.

The rearrangement links TRBV19 to TRBJ2-3; D not certain. V gave up 2 bases and J gave up 6 bases, with 15 bases separating them. The CDR3 is 15 residues long. Germline CDR1 and CDR2: LNHDA and SQIVND (reference sequence). The CDR3 DNA reads TGTGCCAGTAGTATAACGGCCCAAAACTCCGATACGCAGTATTTT. Its protein is CASSITAQNSDTQYF.

The chain employs TRBV2 and TRBJ2-7, with a possible D match to TRBD2 (5 bases). Germline values: CDR1 SNHLY, CDR2 FYNNEI. Trimming removed 8 bases at V and 4 bases at J, with 24 bases between. This CDR3 spans 16 amino acids. DNA for the CDR3: TGTGCCAGCTCACTGGGGAGAAGCCCCTTGAATTACGAGCAGTACTTC. The encoded protein is CASSLGRSPLNYEQYF.

The CDR3 is CASGRDGLGEAFF. In nucleotides, the CDR3 is TGTGCTAGTGGAAGGGACGGCTTGGGAGAAGCTTTCTTT. This chain links TRBV12-5 with TRBJ1-1, with D tentatively TRBD1 (5 bases). The CDR3 length is 13 residues. V was trimmed by 6 bases and J by 8 bases, leaving 16 bases between them. Germline V CDR1 and CDR2: LGHNT, FRNRAP.

The chain joins TRBV20-1 to TRBJ1-2; no clear D. The CDR3 has 11 residues. Trimming took off 6 bases at V and 13 bases at J, with 18 bases between the two ends. The germline V gene encodes CDR1 DFQATT and CDR2 SNEGSKA (reference sequence). The CDR3 spells CSARIENVGTF. CDR3 bases: TGCAGTGCCCGTATAGAGAACGTGGGCACCTTC.

This chain uses TRBV5-8 with TRBJ1-5, with D unresolved. Germline-derived CDR1 and CDR2 are SGHTS and YDEGEE. The CDR3 sequence is 14 residues long. V lost 1 base and J 7 bases, leaving 12 bases between the germline ends. The chain's CDR3 is CASSLLPGIQPQHF. The CDR3 DNA is TGTGCCAGCAGCTTGCTACCGGGCATCCAGCCCCAGCATTTT.

This chain joins TRBV7-2 and TRBJ2-1; 7 positions match TRBD2. This CDR3 is 12 amino acids long. Trimming removed 6 bases from V and 8 bases from J; junction bases left unmatched: 4. Per germline, CDR1 SGHTA and CDR2 FQGNSA. CDR3 nucleotides: TGTGCCAGCAGTCGGGAGGTCTATGAGCAGTTCTTC. Its translation: CASSREVYEQFF. Together with reference TRBV7-2 and TRBJ2-1, the CDR3 gives the full variable domain: GAGVSQSPSNKVTEKGKDVELRCDPISGHTALYWYRQSLGQGLEFLIYFQGNSAPDKSGLPSDRFSAERTGGSVSTLTIQRTQQEDSAVYLCASSREVYEQFFGPGTRLTVL.